The entry below gives a single TCR beta chain sequence along with its context. Recovered status applied to Cohort 3 donors who had two consecutive negative PCRs. It also applied to those with clearance or with symptom resolution. Data came from immunoSEQ multiplex PCR; TCRdb stores just in-frame clones and leaves some out. Counted here are about 370,000 clones, 80% to 90% occurring once; the ten biggest clones make up approximately 1%. V was cut by 5 bases and J by 4 bases, with 15 bases left in between. The V gene's germline CDR1 is SEHNR and CDR2 FQNEAQ (reference sequence). This CDR3 is 16 amino acids long. The source of the sample is a study of blood T cell repertoires in COVID-19.

The material sequenced was PBMCs or T cells enriched from blood (not recorded which). The rearrangement uses TRBV7-9 and TRBJ1-6; weak D call: TRBD1 (5 bases). The clonotype originates from a man in his late teens or twenties who had recovered from COVID-19. The CDR3 nucleotides read TGTGCCAGCAGCCAAGGGACTAGGGGATATAATTCACCCCTCCACTTT. Translation gives CASSQGTRGYNSPLHF.